This T cell receptor (beta chain) was recorded in a study of cytomegalovirus exposure and HLA in healthy donors. General study points: Reports credit the classifier with highly specific, highly sensitive diagnosis of cytomegalovirus status. Researchers reported that three CMV-associated chains were confirmed in vitro as CMV antigen-specific. Most sequenced TCRs were rare (though some public TCRs occurred in many donors).

Assay: immunoSEQ multiplex PCR; the TCRdb copy retains only in-frame clones and omits some. The sample holds 220,000 or so clones, 75% to 95% seen once. Germline trimming cut 6 bases from V and 2 bases from J; bases unmatched to any gene: 3. CDR1 is MNHEY, CDR2 SMNVEV, per germline (reference sequence). The CDR3 covers 13 residues. As to this clone: The antigen remains undetermined.

Separate from the roughly 670-subject first cohort, the approximately 130-subject validation cohort was the one that the donors belonged to. V is TRBV27 and J is TRBJ1-1; TRBD1 aligns across 7 bases. Sequences were obtained from PBMCs. This receptor was identified in a woman between 18 and 30 years old in good health and CMV-seronegative. This CDR3 is CASRTGLNTEAFF. CDR3 nucleotides: TGTGCCAGCAGGACAGGGTTAAACACTGAAGCTTTCTTT.